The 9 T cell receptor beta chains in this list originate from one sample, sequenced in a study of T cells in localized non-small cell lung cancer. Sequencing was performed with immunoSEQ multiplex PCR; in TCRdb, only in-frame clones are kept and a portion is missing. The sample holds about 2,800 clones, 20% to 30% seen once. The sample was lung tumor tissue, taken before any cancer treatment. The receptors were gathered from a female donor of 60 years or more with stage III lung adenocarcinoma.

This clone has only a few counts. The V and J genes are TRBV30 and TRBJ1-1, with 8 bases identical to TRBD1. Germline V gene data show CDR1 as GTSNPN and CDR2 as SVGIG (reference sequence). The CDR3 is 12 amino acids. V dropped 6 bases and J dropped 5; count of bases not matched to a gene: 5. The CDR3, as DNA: TGTGCCTGTGGACAGGGATGGACTGAAGCTTTCTTT. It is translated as CACGQGWTEAFF.

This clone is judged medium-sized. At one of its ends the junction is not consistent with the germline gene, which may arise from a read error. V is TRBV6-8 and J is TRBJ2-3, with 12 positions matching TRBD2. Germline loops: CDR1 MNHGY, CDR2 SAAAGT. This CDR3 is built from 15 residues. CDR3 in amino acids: CASSYSLLGLAGFLF. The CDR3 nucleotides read TGTGCCAGCAGTTACTCGCTTCTCGGACTAGCGGGATTCCTTTTT.

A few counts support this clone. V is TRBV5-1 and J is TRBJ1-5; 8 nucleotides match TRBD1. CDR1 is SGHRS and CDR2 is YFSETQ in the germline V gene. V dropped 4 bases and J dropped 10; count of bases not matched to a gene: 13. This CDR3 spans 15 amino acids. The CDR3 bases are TGCGCCAGCAGCCAGGACGGGACAGGCGGGTCACCCCAGCATTTT. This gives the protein CASSQDGTGGSPQHF.

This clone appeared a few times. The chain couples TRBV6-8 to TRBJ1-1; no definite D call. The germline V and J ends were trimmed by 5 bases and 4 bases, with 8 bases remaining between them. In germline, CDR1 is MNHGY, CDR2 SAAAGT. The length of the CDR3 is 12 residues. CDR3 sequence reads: CASSRGGTEAFF. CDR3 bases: TGTGCCAGCAGTCGCGGAGGCACTGAAGCTTTCTTT.

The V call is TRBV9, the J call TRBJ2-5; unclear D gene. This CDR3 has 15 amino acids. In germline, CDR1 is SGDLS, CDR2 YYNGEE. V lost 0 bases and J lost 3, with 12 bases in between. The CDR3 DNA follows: TGTGCCAGCAGCGTAGCAGGTAACCGGGAAGAGACCCAGTACTTC. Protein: CASSVAGNREETQYF.

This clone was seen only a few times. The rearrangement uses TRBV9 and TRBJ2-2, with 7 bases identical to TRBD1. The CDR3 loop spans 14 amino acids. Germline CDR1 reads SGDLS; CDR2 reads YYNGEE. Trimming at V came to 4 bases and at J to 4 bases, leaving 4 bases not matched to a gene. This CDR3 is CASSPRQGTGELFF. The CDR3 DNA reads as TGTGCCAGCAGCCCCCGACAGGGCACCGGGGAGCTGTTTTTT.

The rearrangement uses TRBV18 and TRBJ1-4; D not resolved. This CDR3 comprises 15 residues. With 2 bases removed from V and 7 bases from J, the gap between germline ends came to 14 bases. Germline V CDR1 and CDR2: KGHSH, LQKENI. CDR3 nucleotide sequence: TGTGCCAGCTCACCAGGGGTTGGGTTTGCTGAAAAACTGTTTTTT. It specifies CASSPGVGFAEKLFF.

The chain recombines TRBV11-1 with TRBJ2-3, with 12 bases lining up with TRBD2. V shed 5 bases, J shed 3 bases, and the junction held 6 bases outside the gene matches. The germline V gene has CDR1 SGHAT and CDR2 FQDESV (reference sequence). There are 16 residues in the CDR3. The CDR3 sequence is CASSLMLAGGTDTQYF. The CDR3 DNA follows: TGTGCCAGCAGCCTAATGCTAGCGGGAGGGACAGATACGCAGTATTTT.

The chain's CDR3 is CASSLFWGGREYGYTF. CDR3 DNA: TGTGCCAGCAGTTTATTTTGGGGAGGCAGGGAATATGGCTACACCTTC. The chain links TRBV28 to TRBJ1-2; TRBD1 is a possible D gene (5 bases). This CDR3 spans 16 amino acids. The germline V gene has CDR1 MDHEN and CDR2 SYDVKM. Trimming pared 1 base from V and 5 bases from J, leaving 17 bases between.